This is a list of T cell receptor beta chains from one sample in a study of cytomegalovirus exposure and HLA in healthy donors. The table came from immunoSEQ multiplex PCR; TCRdb's copy has only in-frame clones and leaves some out. The sample lists hundreds of thousands of clones; 70% to 85% were seen once. Sequences were obtained from PBMCs. These receptors were taken from a male donor in good health and CMV-seronegative. CDR3s include the opening cysteine and the closing phenylalanine or tryptophan. Each record gives: CDR3 length, D gene, J gene, clone size, V gene, CDR3 protein, CDR3 DNA. A D gene is named only where the DNA matches it firmly. Expanded clones are given a class, and other clones once, few, many or no size at all.

12 TRBD1 TRBJ2-7 once TRBV30 CAWHRGSYEQYF TGTGCCTGGCACAGGGGGTCCTACGAGCAGTACTTC
12 NA TRBJ2-7 NA TRBV30 CAWNGNSYEQYF TGTGCCTGGAACGGGAACTCCTACGAGCAGTACTTC
15 TRBD1 TRBJ2-7 NA TRBV9 CASSVGQGIDYEQYF TGTGCCAGCAGCGTAGGACAGGGGATCGACTACGAGCAGTACTTC
13 NA TRBJ2-3 NA TRBV5-1 CASSYRETDTQYF TGCGCCAGCAGCTACCGGGAGACAGATACGCAGTATTTT
16 TRBD2 TRBJ2-7 once TRBV5-1 CASSLAGGLAAYEQYF TGCGCCAGCAGCTTGGCGGGGGGACTAGCGGCCTACGAGCAGTACTTC
19 NA TRBJ2-3 NA TRBV27 CASSLLSPLADEHTDTQYF TGTGCCAGCAGTTTGCTCTCCCCTTTAGCGGACGAGCACACAGATACGCAGTATTTT
14 TRBD1 TRBJ2-7 NA TRBV2 CASRLGQVTYEQYF TGTGCCAGCAGGCTCGGACAGGTAACTTACGAGCAGTACTTC
16 NA TRBJ1-3 NA TRBV7-9 CASSSTGQPSGNTIYF TGTGCCAGCAGCTCTACAGGACAGCCCTCTGGAAACACCATATATTTT
15 NA TRBJ1-1 few TRBV6-6 CASSTGAGAYTEAFF TGTGCCAGCAGTACCGGGGCGGGGGCGTACACTGAAGCTTTCTTT
16 NA TRBJ1-1 NA TRBV19 CASSIPGDPGGTEAFF TGTGCCAGTAGTATTCCTGGCGACCCGGGGGGCACTGAAGCTTTCTTT
17 TRBD2 TRBJ2-3 NA TRBV4-1 CASSQGLAGWGTDTQYF TGCGCCAGCAGCCAAGGACTAGCGGGATGGGGCACAGATACGCAGTATTTT
14 TRBD1 TRBJ2-7 NA TRBV7-9 CASRGRQGEGEQYF TGTGCCAGCAGGGGAAGACAGGGTGAGGGCGAGCAGTACTTC
15 TRBD1 TRBJ1-5 NA TRBV19 CASMSGQGGNQPQHF TGTGCCAGTATGTCAGGACAGGGGGGCAATCAGCCCCAGCATTTT
15 TRBD2 TRBJ2-1 NA TRBV15 CATSLGLAGVNEQFF TGTGCCACCTCTCTGGGACTAGCGGGAGTCAATGAGCAGTTCTTC
13 NA TRBJ2-3 NA TRBV7-3 CASSSARTDTQYF TGTGCCAGCAGTAGCGCCCGCACAGATACGCAGTATTTT
15 TRBD2 TRBJ2-1 once TRBV5-1 CASSSGTSGIDEQFF TGCGCCAGCAGCTCCGGGACTAGCGGAATAGATGAGCAGTTCTTC
18 TRBD2 TRBJ2-5 NA TRBV2 CASSETGGGRGPGETQYF TGTGCCAGCAGTGAAACGGGTGGAGGGAGGGGCCCGGGAGAGACCCAGTACTTC
15 NA TRBJ1-6 NA TRBV9 CASTPFPEEGSPLHF TGTGCCAGCACCCCTTTCCCTGAGGAGGGGTCACCCCTCCACTTT
16 TRBD1 TRBJ2-2 NA TRBV27 CASSLSRGQNGGELFF TGTGCCAGCAGTTTATCGAGGGGGCAGAATGGCGGGGAGCTGTTTTTT
19 NA TRBJ2-1 NA TRBV7-9 CASSLEHLGGVSSYNEQFF TGTGCCAGCAGCTTAGAACATCTAGGAGGGGTTAGCTCCTACAATGAGCAGTTCTTC
16 NA TRBJ2-1 NA TRBV7-3 CASSLGGRSSYNEQFF TGTGCCAGCAGCTTAGGAGGCAGGAGCTCCTACAATGAGCAGTTCTTC
14 TRBD2 TRBJ2-7 NA TRBV9 CASSVGGRANEQYF TGTGCCAGCAGCGTAGGTGGGAGGGCCAACGAGCAGTACTTC
16 TRBD1 TRBJ1-3 NA TRBV15 CATSTRQGLSGNTIYF TGTGCCACCAGCACCCGACAGGGACTCTCTGGAAACACCATATATTTT
14 TRBD1 TRBJ1-1 few TRBV29-1 CSVGATGERTEAFF TGCAGCGTTGGAGCGACAGGGGAGAGGACTGAAGCTTTCTTT
14 TRBD1 TRBJ2-3 few TRBV5-1 CASSPDRATDTQYF TGCGCCAGCAGCCCGGACAGGGCCACAGATACGCAGTATTTT
18 TRBD2 TRBJ2-1 NA TRBV5-1 CASDRKAGGRAGKDEQFF TGCGCCAGCGATCGAAAGGCTGGCGGGAGGGCGGGGAAGGACGAGCAGTTCTTC
15 TRBD1 TRBJ2-7 NA TRBV6-1 CASSRSGTGAREQYF TGTGCCAGCAGTAGATCCGGGACAGGGGCGAGGGAGCAGTACTTC
14 NA TRBJ2-5 NA TRBV4-1 CASSPPEEWQTQYF TGCGCCAGCAGCCCCCCCGAGGAGTGGCAGACCCAGTACTTC
15 NA TRBJ2-2 NA TRBV10-2 CASRRNSPYTGELFF TGCGCCAGCAGACGAAACTCTCCCTACACCGGGGAGCTGTTTTTT
16 TRBD2 TRBJ2-5 once TRBV5-1 CASSLASGSSRETQYF TGCGCCAGCAGCTTGGCTAGCGGGAGTAGTAGGGAGACCCAGTACTTC
16 NA TRBJ2-7 few TRBV5-4 CASSLFGGASSYEQYF TGTGCCAGCAGCTTGTTCGGGGGAGCGAGCTCCTACGAGCAGTACTTC
15 NA TRBJ1-2 few TRBV4-1 CASSQVTAGDYGYTF TGCGCCAGCAGCCAAGTTACGGCAGGGGACTATGGCTACACCTTC
12 NA TRBJ1-2 NA TRBV11-3 CASSSAGDGYTF TGTGCCAGCAGCTCCGCGGGGGATGGCTACACCTTC
17 NA TRBJ2-1 once TRBV19 CASSILARRSSYNEQFF TGTGCCAGTAGTATATTGGCGCGGCGGAGCTCCTACAATGAGCAGTTCTTC
15 TRBD2 TRBJ2-7 NA TRBV5-6 CASSWGGRASYEQYF TGTGCCAGCAGCTGGGGCGGGAGGGCCTCCTACGAGCAGTACTTC
14 NA TRBJ2-7 NA TRBV6-5 CATTPGARAYEQYF TGTGCCACCACCCCTGGGGCTAGAGCATACGAGCAGTACTTC
15 TRBD1 TRBJ1-2 once TRBV28 CASSVYGTGEGGYTF TGTGCCAGCTCAGTTTACGGGACAGGGGAAGGTGGCTACACCTTC
13 TRBD1 TRBJ1-1 NA TRBV9 CASSFAGGTEAFF TGTGCCAGCAGCTTTGCAGGGGGGACTGAAGCTTTCTTT
13 NA TRBJ2-5 NA TRBV19 CASNQGLWETQYF TGTGCCAGTAATCAGGGGCTTTGGGAGACCCAGTACTTC
15 TRBD2 TRBJ2-1 few TRBV4-1 CASSQTSGSGNEQFF TGCGCCAGCAGCCAGACTAGCGGGAGTGGCAATGAGCAGTTCTTC
11 NA TRBJ1-2 NA TRBV20-1 CSAEPYYGYTF TGCAGTGCTGAGCCTTACTATGGCTACACCTTC
17 TRBD1 TRBJ2-2 NA TRBV7-3 CASSYFRTGENTGELFF TGTGCCAGCAGCTACTTCCGGACAGGGGAAAACACCGGGGAGCTGTTTTTT
15 TRBD2 TRBJ2-5 NA TRBV7-9 CASSRGTSRTETQYF TGTGCCAGCAGCCGCGGGACTAGCCGTACGGAGACCCAGTACTTC
13 NA TRBJ1-1 NA TRBV11-1 CASSFFQNTEAFF TGTGCCAGCAGCTTTTTTCAGAACACTGAAGCTTTCTTT
15 TRBD1 TRBJ1-4 few TRBV29-1 CSVEGDGTGNEKLFF TGCAGCGTTGAAGGGGATGGGACAGGGAATGAAAAACTGTTTTTT
15 NA TRBJ2-1 few TRBV11-3 CASSLDSFPYNEQFF TGTGCCAGCAGCTTGGACAGCTTCCCCTACAATGAGCAGTTCTTC
14 TRBD1 TRBJ2-7 NA TRBV4-1 CAGSPHRGTYEQYF TGCGCCGGCAGCCCTCACAGGGGAACCTACGAGCAGTACTTC
16 TRBD1 TRBJ2-7 NA TRBV6-1 CASSVNRGPSSYEQYF TGTGCCAGCAGTGTTAACAGGGGCCCTAGCTCCTACGAGCAGTACTTC
16 TRBD1 TRBJ2-2 few TRBV7-3 CASSEGQGWGTGELFF TGTGCCAGCAGCGAGGGACAGGGGTGGGGTACCGGGGAGCTGTTTTTT
13 NA TRBJ2-1 NA TRBV10-3 CAIRDNSYNEQFF TGTGCCATCAGGGACAACTCCTACAATGAGCAGTTCTTC
12 TRBD1 TRBJ2-7 few TRBV29-1 CSVEDRAYEQYF TGCAGCGTGGAGGACAGGGCCTACGAGCAGTACTTC
15 TRBD2 TRBJ2-2 NA TRBV5-1 CASSLTSGSSGELFF TGCGCCAGCAGCTTAACTAGCGGGAGTTCCGGGGAGCTGTTTTTT
12 NA TRBJ2-3 NA TRBV29-1 CSVAWEADTQYF TGCAGCGTTGCTTGGGAGGCAGATACGCAGTATTTT
16 TRBD2 TRBJ2-1 NA TRBV5-1 CASSSGTSGSYNEQFF TGCGCCAGCAGCTCCGGGACTAGCGGCTCCTACAATGAGCAGTTCTTC